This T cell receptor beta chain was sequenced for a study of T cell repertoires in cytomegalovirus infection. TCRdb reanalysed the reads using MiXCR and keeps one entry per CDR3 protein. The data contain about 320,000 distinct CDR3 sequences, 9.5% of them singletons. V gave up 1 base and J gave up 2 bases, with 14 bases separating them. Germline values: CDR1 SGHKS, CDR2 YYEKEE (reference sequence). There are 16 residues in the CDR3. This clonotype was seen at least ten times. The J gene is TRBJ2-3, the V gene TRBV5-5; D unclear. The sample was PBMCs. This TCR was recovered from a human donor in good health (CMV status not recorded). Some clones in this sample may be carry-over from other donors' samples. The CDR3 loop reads CASSLTPRAITDTQYF. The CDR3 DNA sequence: TGTGCCAGCAGCTTGACCCCAAGAGCGATCACAGATACGCAGTATTTT.